What follows is one TCR beta chain and its context. This clone was seen just once. It lacks a known antigen. No much larger clone is present one base from it, and per-base qualities are unavailable. The data derive from a study of blood T cell repertoires in COVID-19 (dated by TCRdb to the early 2020s). Regarding the complete study: The collaborator samples originated in the United States, Italy and Spain and spanned the acute and convalescent phases of COVID-19. The material from the prospective study consisted of cDNA or gDNA derived from T cells, B-cell-depleted T cells, or PBMCs. The dataset comprised deeply sampled blood TCRbeta repertoires from subjects exposed to, actively infected with, or recovered from COVID-19. The repertoires were made available in a free public database intended to serve as a resource for research on the immune response to SARS-CoV-2. Samples came from the ongoing ImmuneRACE study (first 160 participants) plus 1,254 subjects from 6 global collaborators. The sample metadata nearly always contained a de-identified subject ID, COVID-19 status, age in years and sex. Where available, HLA class I and class II types were taken from metadata supplied by the sample provider and were not determined by assay-based typing.

Results and caveats for the whole study, not just this receptor: The quantity of clinical and demographic metadata differed by source and by participant and was supplied without curation.

The germline V gene (reference sequence) specifies LGHDT as CDR1 and YNNKEL as CDR2. Taken from cysteine to phenylalanine, the CDR3 has 15 residues. CDR3 DNA is the only sequence kept; it has 45 bases, read in frame from the first base. Ends trimmed: V by 1 base, J by 0 bases; bases unmatched to a gene: 0. TCRbeta CDR3 regions were amplified from genomic DNA by means of the immunoSEQ Assay, a bias-controlled multiplex PCR. Per the original workflow: The number of nucleated cells in each sample was estimated from the amplification of reference gene primers within the assay. To quantify the absolute abundance of each unique TCRbeta CDR3 rearrangement, sequence reads were collapsed and filtered. Productive Simpson clonality was computed per sample as the square root of Simpson's diversity index over productive rearrangements. TCRdb took this table from immuneACCESS and kept in-frame rearrangements with V and J called. Such tables lack part of the clones; where checked against another copy, unresolved V genes explain under half of the gap, and the rest is unexplained. Clonal size and the V and J genes are those of that table, whereas D and trimming came from the DNA. In all, the sample holds over 200,000 clones, and approximately 86% of those were seen once. 1.4% to 1.5% of the sample comes from the top ten.

Whole blood was collected in K2EDTA tubes by collaborating institutions according to the institutions' own protocols. For TCRbeta analysis, collaborators shipped samples as frozen whole blood, isolated PBMCs, or DNA extracted from either of those sample types. The clonotype originates from a man aged 18 to 30 with active or convalescent COVID-19. Specimen: peripheral blood. In this chain, TRBV3-1 (or the pseudogene TRBV3-2) is recombined with TRBJ2-3; 8 bases in the junction line up with TRBD1. The nucleotides read TGTGCCAGCAGCCAAGGGGACAGGAGCACAGATACGCAGTATTTT. Translated, this is CASSQGDRSTDTQYF.